A single sample gave rise to the 5 T cell receptor beta chains below, sequenced in a study of cytomegalovirus exposure and HLA in healthy donors. The PCR employed 60 Vbeta primers together with 13 Jbeta primers. Measured with immunoSEQ multiplex PCR; TCRdb has only the in-frame clones, and not every one. This table holds about 160,000 clones, over 75% found once. Input material: PBMCs. The source of these receptors is a man in his forties in good health and CMV-seronegative.

The chain links TRBV2 to TRBJ2-3; 12 bases match TRBD2. V shed 8 bases and J 2 bases; nucleotides not matched to a gene: 5. The CDR3 runs 15 residues. Per the germline V gene, CDR1 is SNHLY and CDR2 is FYNNEI. CDR3 sequence (DNA): TGTGCCAGCTACAGACTAGCGGGGGACACAGATACGCAGTATTTT. Protein product: CASYRLAGDTDTQYF.

The chain joins TRBV14 to TRBJ1-3; D is possibly TRBD1 (5 bases). The ends were cut back, 4 bases at V and 2 bases at J, with 12 bases in the middle. CDR1 and CDR2 from the germline V gene are SGHDN and FVKESK. This CDR3 spans 15 amino acids. The CDR3 coding sequence is TGTGCCAGCAGCCCCTGGGGGGGAGCTGGAAACACCATATATTTT. Translation: CASSPWGGAGNTIYF. Looking up the rest from reference TRBV14 and TRBJ1-3 gives the full variable domain: EAGVTQFPSHSVIEKGQTVTLRCDPISGHDNLYWYRRVMGKEIKFLLHFVKESKQDESGMPNNRFLAERTGGTYSTLKVQPAELEDSGVYFCASSPWGGAGNTIYFGEGSWLTVV.

This clone is a singleton in its sample. The chain is built from TRBV10-3 and TRBJ2-3; weak D call: TRBD2 (7 bases). This CDR3 has 14 amino acids. Germline V gene lookup returns CDR1 ENHRY and CDR2 SYGVKD. V shed 4 bases and J shed 1 base, with 9 bases lying between them. The CDR3 DNA reads TGTGCCATCAGTGGGCGGGGGCGCACAGATACGCAGTATTTT. Translating gives CAISGRGRTDTQYF.

The chain recombines TRBV18 with TRBJ1-3, with D maybe TRBD1 (5 bases). V lost 3 bases to trimming and J lost 2 bases, with 17 bases between them. Germline values: CDR1 KGHSH, CDR2 LQKENI. This CDR3 is built from 17 residues. This CDR3 is CASSPSRDFGTGNTIYF. As DNA, the CDR3 is TGTGCCAGCTCACCTTCCCGGGACTTCGGTACTGGAAACACCATATATTTT.

V is TRBV2 and J is TRBJ1-5; the D is unclear. The CDR3 sequence is 13 residues long. V was cut by 6 bases and J by 4 bases, with 10 bases left in between. Germline CDR1 reads SNHLY; CDR2 reads FYNNEI. CDR3 protein: CASRIRGNQPQHF. CDR3 nucleotide sequence: TGTGCCAGCAGGATTAGAGGGAATCAGCCCCAGCATTTT.